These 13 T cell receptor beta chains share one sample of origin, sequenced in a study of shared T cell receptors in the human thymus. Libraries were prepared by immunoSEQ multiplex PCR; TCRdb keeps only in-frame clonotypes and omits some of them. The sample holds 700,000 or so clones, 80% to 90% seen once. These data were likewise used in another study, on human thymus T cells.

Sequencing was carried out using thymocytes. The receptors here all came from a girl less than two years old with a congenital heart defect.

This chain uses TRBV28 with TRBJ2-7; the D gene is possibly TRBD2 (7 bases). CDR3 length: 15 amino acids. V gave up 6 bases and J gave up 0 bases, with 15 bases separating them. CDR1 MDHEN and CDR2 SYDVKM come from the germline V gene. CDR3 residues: CASSEGGTLSYEQYF. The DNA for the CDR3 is TGTGCCAGCAGCGAGGGGGGGACACTCTCCTACGAGCAGTACTTC.

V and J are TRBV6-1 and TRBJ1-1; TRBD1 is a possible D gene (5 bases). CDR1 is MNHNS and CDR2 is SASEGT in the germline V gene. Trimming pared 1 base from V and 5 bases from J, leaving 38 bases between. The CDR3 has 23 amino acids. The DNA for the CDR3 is TGTGCCAGCAGTGAAGGGGGGTTCGCGGGACGGGGAATTGCCACCAGAACTAGGACTGAAGCTTTCTTT. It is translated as CASSEGGFAGRGIATRTRTEAFF.

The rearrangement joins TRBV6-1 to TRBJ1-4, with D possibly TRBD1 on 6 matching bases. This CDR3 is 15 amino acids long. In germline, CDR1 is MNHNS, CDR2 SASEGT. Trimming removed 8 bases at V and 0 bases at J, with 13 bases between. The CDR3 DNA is TGTGCCAGCTGCAGGGGAGGGGCAACTAATGAAAAACTGTTTTTT. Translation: CASCRGGATNEKLFF.

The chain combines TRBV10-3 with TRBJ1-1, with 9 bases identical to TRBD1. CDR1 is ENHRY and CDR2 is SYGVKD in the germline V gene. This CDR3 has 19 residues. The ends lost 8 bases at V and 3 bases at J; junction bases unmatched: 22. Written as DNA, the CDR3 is TGTGCCATCCCACTTTTTTTGGCGGGGGGACAGGGAAAATACACTGAAGCTTTCTTT. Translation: CAIPLFLAGGQGKYTEAFF.

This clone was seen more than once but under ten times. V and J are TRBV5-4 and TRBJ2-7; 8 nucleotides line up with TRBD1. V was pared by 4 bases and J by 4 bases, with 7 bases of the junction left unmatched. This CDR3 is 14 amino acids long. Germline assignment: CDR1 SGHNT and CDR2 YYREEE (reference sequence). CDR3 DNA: TGTGCCAGCAGCACCGGACAGGGCGGATACGAGCAGTACTTC. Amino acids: CASSTGQGGYEQYF.

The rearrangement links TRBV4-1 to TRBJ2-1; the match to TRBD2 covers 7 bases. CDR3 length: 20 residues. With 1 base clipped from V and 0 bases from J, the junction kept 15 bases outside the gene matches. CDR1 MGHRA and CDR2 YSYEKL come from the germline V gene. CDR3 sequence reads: CASSQGFTPGTISSYNEQFF. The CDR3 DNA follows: TGCGCCAGCAGCCAAGGCTTTACCCCGGGGACTATTAGCTCCTACAATGAGCAGTTCTTC.

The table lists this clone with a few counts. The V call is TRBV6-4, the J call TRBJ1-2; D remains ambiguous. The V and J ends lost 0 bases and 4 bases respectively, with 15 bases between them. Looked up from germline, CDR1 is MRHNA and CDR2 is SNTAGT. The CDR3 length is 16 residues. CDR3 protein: CASSDSMGSTFYGYTF. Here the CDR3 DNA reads TGTGCCAGCAGTGACTCGATGGGCAGTACATTCTATGGCTACACCTTC.

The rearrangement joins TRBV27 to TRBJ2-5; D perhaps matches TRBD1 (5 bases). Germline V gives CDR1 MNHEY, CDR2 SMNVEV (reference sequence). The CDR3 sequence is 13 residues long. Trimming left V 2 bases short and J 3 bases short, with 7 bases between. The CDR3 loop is CASSLSREETQYF. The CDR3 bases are TGTGCCAGCAGTTTAAGCAGGGAAGAGACCCAGTACTTC.

CDR3 protein: CASLMNVTHSGGPKNTGELFF. In DNA form, the CDR3 reads TGTGCCAGCCTGATGAACGTAACGCATAGCGGGGGGCCGAAGAACACCGGGGAGCTGTTTTTT. The rearrangement links TRBV19 to TRBJ2-2, with TRBD2 matching over 10 bases. CDR3 length equals 21 residues. V shed 9 bases and J 1 base; nucleotides not matched to a gene: 23. The germline V gene has CDR1 LNHDA and CDR2 SQIVND (reference sequence).

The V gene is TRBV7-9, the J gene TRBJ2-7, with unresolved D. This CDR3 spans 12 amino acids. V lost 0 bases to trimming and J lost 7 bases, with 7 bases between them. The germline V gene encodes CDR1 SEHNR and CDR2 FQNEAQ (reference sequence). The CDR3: CASSLAVGEQYF. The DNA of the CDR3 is TGTGCCAGCAGCTTAGCCGTCGGGGAGCAGTACTTC.

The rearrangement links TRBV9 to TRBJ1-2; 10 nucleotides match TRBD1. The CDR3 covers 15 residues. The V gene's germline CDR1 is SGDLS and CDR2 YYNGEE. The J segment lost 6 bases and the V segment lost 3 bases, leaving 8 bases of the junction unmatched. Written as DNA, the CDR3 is TGTGCCAGCAGCGGGCGACAGGGGGCTGTGGATGGCTACACCTTC. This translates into CASSGRQGAVDGYTF. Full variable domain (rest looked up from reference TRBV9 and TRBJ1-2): DSGVTQTPKHLITATGQRVTLRCSPRSGDLSVYWYQQSLDQGLQFLIQYYNGEERAKGNILERFSAQQFPDLHSELNLSSLELGDSALYFCASSGRQGAVDGYTFGSGTRLTVV.

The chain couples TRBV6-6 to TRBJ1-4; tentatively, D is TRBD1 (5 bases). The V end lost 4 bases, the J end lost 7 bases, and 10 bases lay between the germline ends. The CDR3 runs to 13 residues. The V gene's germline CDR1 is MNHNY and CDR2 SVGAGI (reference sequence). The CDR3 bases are TGTGCCAGCAGTTCTGGGGGAGGTGAAAAACTGTTTTTT. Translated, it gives CASSSGGGEKLFF.

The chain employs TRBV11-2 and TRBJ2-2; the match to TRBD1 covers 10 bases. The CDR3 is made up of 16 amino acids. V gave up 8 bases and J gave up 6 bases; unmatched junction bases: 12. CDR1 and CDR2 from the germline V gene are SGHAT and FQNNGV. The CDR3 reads CASHHRDRGYPGELFF. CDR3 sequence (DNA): TGTGCCAGCCATCACCGGGACAGGGGATATCCCGGGGAGCTGTTTTTT.